One and the same sample provided the 15 T cell receptor beta chains below, sequenced in a study of identical twins. Via MiXCR, TCRdb re-called the 5' RACE reads, giving one row per CDR3 protein. The table lists around 1.7 million distinct CDR3 sequences, 32% of them singletons. Material for sequencing was cord blood. The receptors derive from a newborn girl in good health.

This chain links TRBV27 with TRBJ1-2; TRBD1 matches at 9 bases. Germline assignment: CDR1 MNHEY and CDR2 SMNVEV (reference sequence). V trimming: 3 bases; J trimming: 8 bases; junction bases outside the gene matches: 19. This CDR3 has 18 residues. The CDR3 loop is CASSFKVRDRVRRGGYTF. The CDR3, as DNA: TGTGCCAGCAGTTTTAAGGTCCGGGACAGGGTCAGACGAGGGGGCTACACCTTC.

This clonotype occurred a few times. This chain links TRBV4-2 with TRBJ2-3; no definite D call. Trimming pared 1 base from V and 5 bases from J, leaving 10 bases between. Germline CDR1 and CDR2: LGHNA and YNFKEQ. The CDR3 has 14 amino acids. The CDR3 spells CASSQVGTQDTQYF. The DNA of the CDR3 is TGTGCCAGCAGCCAAGTCGGTACCCAAGATACGCAGTATTTT.

This rearrangement joins TRBV12-3 or TRBV12-4 to TRBJ2-2; 9 bases match TRBD2. CDR3 size: 16 residues. V was clipped by 5 bases and J by 5 bases; unmatched bases: 9. DNA for the CDR3: TGTGCCAGCAGTCCAGCTAGCGGGGTGGGGACCGGGGAGCTGTTTTTT. Translation: CASSPASGVGTGELFF.

In this sample, this clonotype turned up a few times. CDR3 in amino acids: CASSFLGDRGMNTEAFF. The CDR3 bases are TGCGCCAGCAGCTTTTTGGGAGACCGGGGGATGAACACTGAAGCTTTCTTT. The V and J genes are TRBV5-1 and TRBJ1-1; D possibly corresponds to TRBD1 (5 bases). The CDR3 consists of 17 residues. The ends were cut back, 2 bases at V and 0 bases at J, with 17 bases in the middle. Germline V gene data show CDR1 as SGHRS and CDR2 as YFSETQ.

This clonotype occurred a few times. CDR3 bases: TGTGCCAGCAGCTCGGACAGGGGCTCCTCAGATACGCAGTATTTT. Amino acid sequence: CASSSDRGSSDTQYF. The J gene is TRBJ2-3, the V gene TRBV5-5; 9 positions match TRBD1. The germline CDR1 and CDR2 sequences are SGHKS and YYEKEE (reference sequence). This CDR3 has 15 residues. V gave up 3 bases and J gave up 4 bases; unmatched junction bases: 6.

V and J are TRBV29-1 and TRBJ2-7, with D uncertain. Germline-derived CDR1 and CDR2 are SQVTM and ANQGSEA. The CDR3 totals 13 residues. Trimming stripped 5 bases from V and 1 base from J, with 12 bases between. CDR3 region: CSVSPRASYEQYF. In nucleotides, the CDR3 is TGCAGCGTTTCCCCACGGGCGTCCTACGAGCAGTACTTC.

The chain recombines TRBV27 with TRBJ2-3; possibly TRBD2 for D (6 bases). V was cut by 6 bases and J by 0 bases, with 16 bases left in between. CDR1 and CDR2 (germline): MNHEY, SMNVEV (reference sequence). This CDR3 has 16 residues. The CDR3 reads CASRLGRGLSTDTQYF. The CDR3 region has the DNA TGTGCCAGCAGGCTTGGGCGGGGCCTTAGCACAGATACGCAGTATTTT.

The CDR3 nucleotides are TGCAGTGCCAAAGCGGGAGGAGGCGAGCAGTTCTTC. Protein: CSAKAGGGEQFF. The chain links TRBV20-1 to TRBJ2-1, with 9 bases fitting TRBD2. This CDR3 has 12 residues. Trimming at V came to 6 bases and at J to 10 bases, leaving 7 bases not matched to a gene. Germline V lookup: CDR1 DFQATT, CDR2 SNEGSKA (reference sequence).

This clonotype appeared a few times. J is TRBJ2-1 and V is TRBV4-2; TRBD2 matches at 7 bases. The junction had 6 bases not matched to a gene; V was cut back by 4 bases and J by 6 bases. From germline, CDR1 is LGHNA and CDR2 YNFKEQ. The CDR3 sequence is 14 residues long. Here the CDR3 DNA reads TGTGCCAGCAGCCGACTAGCTCAGTCCAATGAGCAGTTCTTC. It encodes CASSRLAQSNEQFF.

This clonotype has a count of ten or more. J is TRBJ2-1 and V is TRBV4-1; D ambiguous. The CDR3 runs to 14 residues. V was cut by 1 base and J by 6 bases, with 10 bases left in between. The germline V gene has CDR1 MGHRA and CDR2 YSYEKL. The CDR3 DNA follows: TGCGCCAGCAGCCAAGCGTGGCATACCAATGAGCAGTTCTTC. Its protein product is CASSQAWHTNEQFF.

This clonotype was detected only a few times. The chain has TRBV4-1 and TRBJ1-1; 8 bases agree with TRBD1. Germline V gives CDR1 MGHRA, CDR2 YSYEKL. The CDR3 extends over 17 amino acids. J was trimmed by 0 bases and V by 1 base; bases with no gene match: 7. For the CDR3, the DNA is TGCGCCAGCAGCCAAGGACAGGGGAAGAGGATGAACACTGAAGCTTTCTTT. Translation: CASSQGQGKRMNTEAFF.

This clonotype was counted a few times. V usage is TRBV2 and J usage is TRBJ2-1; D might be TRBD1 (7 bases). The V gene lost 6 bases and the J gene lost 4 bases, with 16 bases spanning the gap. This CDR3 has 15 residues. Germline V CDR1 and CDR2: SNHLY, FYNNEI. CDR3 amino acids: CASSPDRAGYNEQFF. CDR3 DNA sequence: TGTGCCAGCAGCCCCGACAGGGCGGGGTACAATGAGCAGTTCTTC. Looking up the rest from reference TRBV2 and TRBJ2-1 gives the full variable domain: EPEVTQTPSHQVTQMGQEVILRCVPISNHLYFYWYRQILGQKVEFLVSFYNNEISEKSEIFDDQFSVERPDGSNFTLKIRSTKLEDSAMYFCASSPDRAGYNEQFFGPGTRLTVL.

This clonotype has more than one count but fewer than ten. The genes are TRBV5-1 and TRBJ1-2; D is unresolved. The CDR3 is 15 amino acids. CDR1 and CDR2 from the germline V gene are SGHRS and YFSETQ. V lost 0 bases, J lost 2 bases, and 11 bases lay in between. The CDR3 here is CASSLGWAGNYGYTF. Written as DNA, the CDR3 is TGCGCCAGCAGCTTGGGATGGGCAGGAAACTATGGCTACACCTTC.

This clonotype showed up just a few times. The CDR3 DNA reads as TGCGCCAGCAGCCAAGGTCGGCAGGCTCATAATGAAAAACTGTTTTTT. This codes for CASSQGRQAHNEKLFF. The gene calls are TRBV4-1 and TRBJ1-4; unclear D gene. Trimming cost V 1 base and J 4 bases, with 13 bases left between them. CDR3 size: 16 residues. Germline CDR1 reads MGHRA; CDR2 reads YSYEKL.

This sequence joins TRBV20-1 and TRBJ2-7; D could derive from TRBD1 or TRBD2 (7 bases each). The CDR3 has 13 amino acids. Looked up from germline, CDR1 is DFQATT and CDR2 is SNEGSKA (reference sequence). V gave up 3 bases and J gave up 5 bases, with 14 bases separating them. The CDR3 DNA follows: TGCAGTGCTAGTGCAGGGGGGGTCAACGAGCAGTACTTC. Its protein product is CSASAGGVNEQYF.